This TCR beta chain appears in the sequencing data of a study of blood T cells in healthy people across ages. V gave up 3 bases and J gave up 7 bases; unmatched junction bases: 2. Germline V CDR1 and CDR2: MNHEY, SMNVEV (reference sequence). The CDR3 extends over 14 amino acids. A second PCR, run for roughly 7 to 11 cycles, used a sample-barcoded 5' primer plus a J-beta primer mix. Each cDNA molecule carried a tag from a template-switch adaptor that contained 12 random nucleotides. TCRdb processed the 5' RACE reads anew with MiXCR; each CDR3 protein has one entry. The data contain some 880,000 distinct CDR3 sequences, around 34% of them singletons. They isolated at least 6 million PBMCs from each sample. Samples each had at least 5.5 micrograms of total RNA extracted. Only a few counts were recorded for this clonotype.

The sequence was obtained from a man aged 18-30 years in good health. Sequencing was carried out using blood. The rearrangement links TRBV27 to TRBJ2-2; the match to TRBD1 covers 10 bases. CDR3 loop: CASSLGQGNGELFF. CDR3 coding DNA: TGTGCCAGCAGTTTGGGACAGGGGAACGGGGAGCTGTTTTTT.